Sequencing of this TCR beta chain was carried out in a study of cytomegalovirus exposure and HLA in healthy donors. Whole-study findings and limits: About 87% or about 30% of the time was how often most TCR beta V segments were productive, according to an earlier analysis. In a later analysis, across HLA loci, associated TCR counts were highest for DRB1, lowest for HLA-C.

Nominally healthy donors provided the samples, though records likely missed some immune exposures. The study ran its PCR with 60 Vbeta and 13 Jbeta primers. Clones were read by immunoSEQ multiplex PCR, and TCRdb kept only the in-frame ones, dropping some. Among hundreds of thousands of clones listed, about 85% were seen once. The V and J ends lost 4 bases and 3 bases, in that order; junction bases with no gene match: 6. The CDR3 length is 14 residues. The germline gives CDR1 SGHRS, CDR2 YFSETQ. Comments on this clone: The target antigen is unknown.

The receptor was isolated from a girl aged 2 to 9 in good health and CMV-seronegative. Sample: PBMCs. The chain employs TRBV5-1 and TRBJ2-7; 8 positions agree with TRBD1. The CDR3 DNA follows: TGCGCCAGCAGCCTCCGGGACAGGCACTACGAGCAGTACTTC. Translation gives CASSLRDRHYEQYF.